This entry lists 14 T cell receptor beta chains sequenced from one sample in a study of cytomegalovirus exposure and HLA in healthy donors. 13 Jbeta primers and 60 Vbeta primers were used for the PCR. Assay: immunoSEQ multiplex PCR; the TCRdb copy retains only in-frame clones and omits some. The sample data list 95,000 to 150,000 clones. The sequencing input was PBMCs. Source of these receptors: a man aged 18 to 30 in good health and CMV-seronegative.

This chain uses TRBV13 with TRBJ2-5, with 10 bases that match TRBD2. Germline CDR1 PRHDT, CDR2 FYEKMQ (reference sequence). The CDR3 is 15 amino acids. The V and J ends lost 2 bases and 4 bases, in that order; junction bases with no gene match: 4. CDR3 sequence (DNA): TGTGCCAGCAGCTTAAGCGGGAGGGCCCCAGAGACCCAGTACTTC. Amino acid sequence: CASSLSGRAPETQYF.

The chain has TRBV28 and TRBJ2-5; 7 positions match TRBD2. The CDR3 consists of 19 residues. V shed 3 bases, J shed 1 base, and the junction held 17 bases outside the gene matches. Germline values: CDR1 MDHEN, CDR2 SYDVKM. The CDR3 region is CASSFYVSSGTQGQETQYF. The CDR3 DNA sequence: TGTGCCAGCAGTTTCTACGTGTCTAGCGGTACCCAGGGCCAAGAGACCCAGTACTTC.

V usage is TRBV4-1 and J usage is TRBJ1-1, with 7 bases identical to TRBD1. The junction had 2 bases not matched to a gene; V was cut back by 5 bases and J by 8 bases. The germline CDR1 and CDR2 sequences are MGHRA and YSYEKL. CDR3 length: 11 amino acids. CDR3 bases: TGCGCCAGCAGCTGGGGACAGGAAGCTTTCTTT. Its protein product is CASSWGQEAFF.

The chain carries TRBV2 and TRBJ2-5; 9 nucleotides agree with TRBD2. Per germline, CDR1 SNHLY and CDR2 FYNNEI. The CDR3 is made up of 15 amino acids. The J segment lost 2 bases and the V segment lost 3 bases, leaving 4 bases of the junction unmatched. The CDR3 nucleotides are TGTGCCAGCAGTGACCTAGCGGGACCGCAAGAGACCCAGTACTTC. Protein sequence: CASSDLAGPQETQYF.

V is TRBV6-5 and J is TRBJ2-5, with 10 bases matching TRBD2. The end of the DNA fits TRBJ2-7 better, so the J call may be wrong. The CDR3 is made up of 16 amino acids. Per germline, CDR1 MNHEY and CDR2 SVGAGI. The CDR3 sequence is CASSYSPSGSSYEQYF. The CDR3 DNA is TGTGCCAGCAGTTACTCCCCTAGCGGGAGCTCCTACGAGCAGTACTTC.

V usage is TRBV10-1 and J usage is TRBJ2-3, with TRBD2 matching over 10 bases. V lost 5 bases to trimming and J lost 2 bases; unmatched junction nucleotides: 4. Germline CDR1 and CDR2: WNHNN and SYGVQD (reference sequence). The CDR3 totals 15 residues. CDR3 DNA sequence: TGCGCCAGCAGTCCCCTAGCGGGGGACACAGATACGCAGTATTTT. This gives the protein CASSPLAGDTDTQYF.

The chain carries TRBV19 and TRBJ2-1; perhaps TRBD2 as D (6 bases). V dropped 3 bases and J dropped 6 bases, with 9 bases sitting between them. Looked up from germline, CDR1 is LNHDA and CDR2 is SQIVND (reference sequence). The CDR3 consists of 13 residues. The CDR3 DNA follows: TGTGCCAGTAGTATCCCCGGGGGCAATGAGCAGTTCTTC. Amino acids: CASSIPGGNEQFF.

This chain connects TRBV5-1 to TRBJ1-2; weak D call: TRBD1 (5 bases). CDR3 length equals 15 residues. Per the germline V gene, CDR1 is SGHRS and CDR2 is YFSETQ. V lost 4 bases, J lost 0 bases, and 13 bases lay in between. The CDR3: CASSPGGSANYGYTF. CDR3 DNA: TGCGCCAGCAGCCCCGGGGGGTCAGCTAACTATGGCTACACCTTC.

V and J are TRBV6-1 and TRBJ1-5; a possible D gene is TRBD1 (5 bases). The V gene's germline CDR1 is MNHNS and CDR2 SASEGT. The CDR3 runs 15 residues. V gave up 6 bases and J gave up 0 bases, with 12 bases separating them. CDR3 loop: CASSQDSYSNQPQHF. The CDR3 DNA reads TGTGCCAGCAGCCAAGACAGTTATAGCAATCAGCCCCAGCATTTT.

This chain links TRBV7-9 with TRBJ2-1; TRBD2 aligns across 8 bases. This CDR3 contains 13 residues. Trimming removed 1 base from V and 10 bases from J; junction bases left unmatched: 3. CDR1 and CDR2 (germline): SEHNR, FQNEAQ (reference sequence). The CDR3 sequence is CASSLGREVEQFF. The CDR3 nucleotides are TGTGCCAGCAGCTTAGGGCGGGAGGTCGAGCAGTTCTTC.

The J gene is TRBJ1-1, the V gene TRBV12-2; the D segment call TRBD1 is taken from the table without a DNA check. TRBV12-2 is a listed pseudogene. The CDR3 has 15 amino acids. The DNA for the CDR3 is TGTGCAAGTCGCTTAAAGGGCCAGGGTCGGACTGAAGCTTTCTTT. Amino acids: CASRLKGQGRTEAFF.

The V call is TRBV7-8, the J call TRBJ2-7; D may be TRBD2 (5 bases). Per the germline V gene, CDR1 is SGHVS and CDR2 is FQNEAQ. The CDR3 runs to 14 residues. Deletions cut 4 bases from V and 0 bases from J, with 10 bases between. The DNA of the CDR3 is TGTGCCAGCAGCTCCGGGGAGATCTCCTACGAGCAGTACTTC. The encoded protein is CASSSGEISYEQYF.

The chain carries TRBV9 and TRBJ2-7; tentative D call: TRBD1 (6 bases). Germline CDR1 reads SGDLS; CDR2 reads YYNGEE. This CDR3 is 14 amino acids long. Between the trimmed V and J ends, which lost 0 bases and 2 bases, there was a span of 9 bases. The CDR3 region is CASSVAEGAYEQYF. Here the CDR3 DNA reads TGTGCCAGCAGCGTAGCCGAGGGGGCCTACGAGCAGTACTTC.

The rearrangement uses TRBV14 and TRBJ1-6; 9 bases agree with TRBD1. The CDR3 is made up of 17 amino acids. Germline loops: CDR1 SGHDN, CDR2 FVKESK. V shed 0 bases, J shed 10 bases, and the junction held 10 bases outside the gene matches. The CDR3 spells CASSQEGAGTGTSPLHF. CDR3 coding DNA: TGTGCCAGCAGCCAAGAAGGGGCCGGGACAGGGACCTCACCCCTCCACTTT. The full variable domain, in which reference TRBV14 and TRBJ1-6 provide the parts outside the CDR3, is EAGVTQFPSHSVIEKGQTVTLRCDPISGHDNLYWYRRVMGKEIKFLLHFVKESKQDESGMPNNRFLAERTGGTYSTLKVQPAELEDSGVYFCASSQEGAGTGTSPLHFGNGTRLTVT.